This is a list of T cell receptor beta chains from one sample in a study of blood T cell repertoires in COVID-19. Assay: immunoSEQ multiplex PCR; the TCRdb copy retains only in-frame clones and omits some. The repertoire holds some 670,000 clones, with just under 90% as singletons. The sequenced material came from peripheral blood. All receptors come from a young woman with acute or convalescent COVID-19. Both conserved end residues are part of each CDR3. The D gene is left open where the match is weak. Size tells how often a clone was seen (once, few, many) or the class of an expanded clone, and some rows leave it out.

TRBJ1-3,.,.,TRBV11-2,TGTGCCAGCAGCAGCCCACCGATCTCTGGAAACACCATATATTTT,CASSSPPISGNTIYF
TRBJ1-2,.,.,TRBV5-5,TGTGCCAGCAGCTTGGCGCGGACATATAACTATGGCTACACCTTC,CASSLARTYNYGYTF
TRBJ1-3,few,.,TRBV4-1,TGCGCCAGCAGCCAACGCAGTTTACCCGACACCATATATTTT,CASSQRSLPDTIYF
TRBJ1-1,.,.,TRBV5-1,TGCGCCAGCACAGACAGCCCGAACACTGAAGCTTTCTTT,CASTDSPNTEAFF
TRBJ1-6,.,.,TRBV10-3,TGTGCCATCAGCCCGACAGATACCTCACCCCTCCACTTT,CAISPTDTSPLHF
TRBJ2-5,.,TRBD2,TRBV7-8,TGTGCCAGCAGCTTTGGGACTAGCGGGGGAGTTACAGAGACCCAGTACTTC,CASSFGTSGGVTETQYF
TRBJ1-1,.,.,TRBV30,TGTGCCTGGAGTGGGGGGGGAGGCGTCGCTGAAGCTTTCTTT,CAWSGGGGVAEAFF
TRBJ1-2,.,TRBD1,TRBV18,TGTGCCAGCTCAAGACAGGGGACCGCTCCTTATGGCTACACCTTC,CASSRQGTAPYGYTF
TRBJ1-2,.,TRBD1,TRBV15,TGTGCCACCAGCAGAGATCGGGACAGGGTTTGGGGCTACACCTTC,CATSRDRDRVWGYTF
TRBJ2-2,.,.,TRBV30,TGTGCCTGGAGTTTCCCCAGGGGCGCGAACACCGGGGAGCTGTTTTTT,CAWSFPRGANTGELFF
TRBJ2-5,.,TRBD2,TRBV4-2,TGTGCCAGCAGCCAAGATCGATGGGGGGGAGGTGAGACCCAGTACTTC,CASSQDRWGGGETQYF
TRBJ2-6,.,.,TRBV25-1,TGTGCCAGCAGTGAATTATCAGGGTCTGGGGCCAACGTCCTGACTTTC,CASSELSGSGANVLTF
TRBJ2-1,.,TRBD1,TRBV28,TGTGCCAGCAGTTTAGGCCCGGGACAGTTAGCTACCAATGAGCAGTTCTTC,CASSLGPGQLATNEQFF
TRBJ1-1,.,.,TRBV7-9,TGTGCCAGCAGCTTAGGGGGACTGAGCGGCGCTGAAGCTTTCTTT,CASSLGGLSGAEAFF
TRBJ1-2,.,.,TRBV14,TGTGCCAGCAGCGAGGGTTTTAACTATGGCTACACCTTC,CASSEGFNYGYTF
TRBJ1-1,.,TRBD1,TRBV19,TGTGCCAGTAGTATGGGACAGGGGACTTCGAACACTGAAGCTTTCTTT,CASSMGQGTSNTEAFF
TRBJ2-7,.,TRBD2,TRBV4-1,TGCGCCAGCAGCCAGCTCGGGTTGGGGGGGACTTTTTACTACGAGCAGTACTTC,CASSQLGLGGTFYYEQYF
TRBJ1-6,.,.,TRBV25-1,TGTGCCAGCAGTCTAATAAATTCACCCCTCCACTTT,CASSLINSPLHF
TRBJ1-2,.,.,TRBV21-1,TGTGCCAGCAGCCTATCCGGGGTAGGGATTTGGGTCTATGGCTACACCTTC,CASSLSGVGIWVYGYTF
TRBJ1-1,.,.,TRBV5-1,TGCGCCAGCAGCTTGCTACCGACAGGACAATCTTCCAAGGCTGAAGCTTTCTTT,CASSLLPTGQSSKAEAFF
TRBJ2-5,.,TRBD1,TRBV30,TGTGCCTGGAGGGCTACAGGGGGCGTAAGGACCCAGTACTTC,CAWRATGGVRTQYF
TRBJ1-2,.,TRBD1,TRBV4-3,TGCGCCAGCAGCCATCACTCGGGACAGAGGAACTATGGCTACACCTTC,CASSHHSGQRNYGYTF
TRBJ1-3,.,.,TRBV19,TGTGCCAGTAGTGCCTACCCAGGGGTGGGATCTGGAAACACCATATATTTT,CASSAYPGVGSGNTIYF
TRBJ1-2,.,.,TRBV6-1,TGTGCCAGCAGTGAATTTGGGGCCGATTATGGCTACACCTTC,CASSEFGADYGYTF
TRBJ1-1,.,TRBD1,TRBV4-1,TGCGCCAGCCTACCCACAGGGGGCGCTTTTTTTGTGGACACTGAAGCTTTCTTT,CASLPTGGAFFVDTEAFF
TRBJ1-5,.,TRBD1,TRBV11-2,TGTGCCAGCAGCCGAACAGGGGTCAATCAGCCCCAGCATTTT,CASSRTGVNQPQHF
TRBJ2-7,once,TRBD2,TRBV29-1,TGCAGCGTTGAGTCCCCGACTAGCTGGGGCCTCGAGCAGTACTTC,CSVESPTSWGLEQYF
TRBJ1-1,.,TRBD1,TRBV7-2,TGTGCCAGCAGCTTCGAAAACAGGGGTTCTGAAGCTTTCTTT,CASSFENRGSEAFF
TRBJ1-2,once,.,TRBV10-3,TGTGCCATCAGAGAAACAGGGAATCTTAACTATGGCTACACCTTC,CAIRETGNLNYGYTF
TRBJ2-7,.,.,TRBV4-1,TGCGCCAGCAGCCAACCTACTGGCGGAGCCTACGAGCAGTACTTC,CASSQPTGGAYEQYF
TRBJ1-3,.,.,TRBV29-1,TGCAGCGTAGTAACAGGGTTCGTCTCTGGAAACACCATATATTTT,CSVVTGFVSGNTIYF
TRBJ2-2,.,.,TRBV4-3,TGCGCCAGCAGCCCTCTTAGCGTGTATAACGGATACACCGGGGAGCTGTTTTTT,CASSPLSVYNGYTGELFF
TRBJ2-4,.,.,TRBV19,TGTGCCAGTAGTATAGATCGGGGCATTCAGTACTTC,CASSIDRGIQYF
TRBJ1-4,.,.,TRBV7-8,TGTGCCAGCAGCTCCGGACAGAGTTCTAATGAAAAACTGTTTTTT,CASSSGQSSNEKLFF
TRBJ1-5,.,TRBD1,TRBV2,TGTGCCAGCGGACAGGGAGGTCGTGATCAGCCCCAGCATTTT,CASGQGGRDQPQHF
TRBJ1-1,.,TRBD1,TRBV6-2/TRBV6-3,TGTGCCAGCAGTTACTCCAGGACAGGGCTCGTTCAAGCTTTCTTT,CASSYSRTGLVQAFF
TRBJ1-2,.,.,TRBV9,TGTGCCAGCAGCGTTGCAGGGTTTGGCTACACCTTC,CASSVAGFGYTF
TRBJ2-5,.,TRBD1,TRBV11-2,TGTGCCAGCAGGTCACAGGGGCAAGAGACCCAGTACTTC,CASRSQGQETQYF
TRBJ2-3,.,.,TRBV6-5,TGTGCCAGCAGTTACTCTAGAGGGACAGATACGCAGTATTTT,CASSYSRGTDTQYF
TRBJ1-1,few,.,TRBV6-5,TGTGCCAGCAGAAAAAACAGGGATAACACTGAAGCTTTCTTT,CASRKNRDNTEAFF
TRBJ2-2,.,TRBD1,TRBV19,TGTGCCAGTAGCCGACCGGGACAGGGGAACACCGGGGAGCTGTTTTTT,CASSRPGQGNTGELFF
TRBJ1-1,.,.,TRBV19,TGTGCCAGTAGACCACAGGGCCCCCTCGGTGAAGCTTTCTTT,CASRPQGPLGEAFF
TRBJ1-2,.,.,TRBV9,TGTGCCAGCAGCGCCCAGAGGGGAGGTGCCTTGGCCACCTATGGCTACACCTTC,CASSAQRGGALATYGYTF
TRBJ2-2,.,.,TRBV6-4,TGTGCCAGCAGTGAAGGGGGAACCGGGGAGCTGTTTTTT,CASSEGGTGELFF